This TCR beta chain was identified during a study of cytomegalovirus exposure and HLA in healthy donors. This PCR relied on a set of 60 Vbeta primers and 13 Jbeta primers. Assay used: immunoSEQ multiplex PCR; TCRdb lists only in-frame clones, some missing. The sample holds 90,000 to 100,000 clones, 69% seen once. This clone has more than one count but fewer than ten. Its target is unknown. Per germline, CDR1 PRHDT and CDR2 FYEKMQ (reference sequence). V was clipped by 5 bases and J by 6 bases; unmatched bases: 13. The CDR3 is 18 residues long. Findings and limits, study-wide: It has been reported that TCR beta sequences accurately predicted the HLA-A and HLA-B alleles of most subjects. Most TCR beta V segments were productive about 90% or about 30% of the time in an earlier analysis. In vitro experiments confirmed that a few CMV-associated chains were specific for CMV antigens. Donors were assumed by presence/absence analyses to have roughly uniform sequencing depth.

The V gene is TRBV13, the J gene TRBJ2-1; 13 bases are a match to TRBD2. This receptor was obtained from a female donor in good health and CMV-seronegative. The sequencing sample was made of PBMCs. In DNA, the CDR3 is TGTGCCAGCAGCGCCCTAGGACTAGCGGGGGCCCGGGGCAATGAGCAGTTCTTC. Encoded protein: CASSALGLAGARGNEQFF.